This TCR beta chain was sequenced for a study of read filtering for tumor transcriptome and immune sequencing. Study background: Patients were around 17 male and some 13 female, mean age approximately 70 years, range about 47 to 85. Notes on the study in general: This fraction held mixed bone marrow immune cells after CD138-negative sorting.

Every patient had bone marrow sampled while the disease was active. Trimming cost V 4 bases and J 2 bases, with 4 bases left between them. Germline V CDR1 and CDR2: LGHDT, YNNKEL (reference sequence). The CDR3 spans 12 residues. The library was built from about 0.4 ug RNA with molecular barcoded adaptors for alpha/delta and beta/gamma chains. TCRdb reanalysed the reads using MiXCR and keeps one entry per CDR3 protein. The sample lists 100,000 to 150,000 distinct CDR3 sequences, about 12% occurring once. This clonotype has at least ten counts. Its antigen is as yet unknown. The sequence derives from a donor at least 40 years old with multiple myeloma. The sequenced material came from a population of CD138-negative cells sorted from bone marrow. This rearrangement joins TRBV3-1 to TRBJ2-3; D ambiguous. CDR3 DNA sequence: TGTGCCAGCAGCCCGAACACAGATACGCAGTATTTT. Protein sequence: CASSPNTDTQYF.